Listed below are T cell receptor beta chains from one sample, sequenced in a study of T cells expressing NK-cell markers. Reprocessing the 5' RACE reads, TCRdb reports a single entry for every CDR3 protein and omits DNA. Its clone listing holds under 500,000 distinct CDR3 sequences. The sample was blood T cells: a sorted CD56 or NKG2C T cell subset, CD4+ or CD8+ T cells, or bulk PBMC T cells (not recorded which). The receptors derive from a woman between 18 and 70 years old in good health. CDR3s include the opening cysteine and the closing phenylalanine or tryptophan.

>TRBJ1-1|TRBV29-1
CSAGGKAMNTEAFF
>TRBJ1-1|TRBV18
CASSPPTRTRPRGEAFF
>TRBJ2-1|TRBV11-2
CASSPLGLADSSYNEQFF
>TRBJ1-1|TRBV18
CASSPSRVLAGDEAFF
>TRBJ2-7|TRBV6-2/TRBV6-3
CASSSRTGDSYEQYF
>TRBJ2-1|TRBV20-1
CSARETSGTYNEQFF
>TRBJ2-7|TRBV7-2
CASSPFSPYEQYF
>TRBJ2-2|TRBV5-8
CASSLRGGAGTGELFF
>TRBJ2-3|TRBV7-2
CASSLAGTSGRRDTQYF
>TRBJ2-2|TRBV18
CASSPPNLGPKTGELFF
>TRBJ1-1|TRBV7-2
CASSFGYTEAFF
>TRBJ2-7|TRBV20-1
CSLPRPGLAYEQYF
>TRBJ2-2|TRBV18
CASSLQGYGNTGELFF
>TRBJ1-6|TRBV10-3
CATTGTENSPLHF
>TRBJ2-1|TRBV28
CASRSGTSGFNEQFF
>TRBJ1-2|TRBV5-5
CASSSGAYNGYTF
>TRBJ1-6|TRBV7-2
CASSLDPGGDSPLHF
>TRBJ2-2|TRBV2
CASSEEGTGELFF
>TRBJ1-2|TRBV14
CASSQNWRDPYGYTF
>TRBJ2-7|TRBV5-5
CASSLVGGGYEQYF
>TRBJ1-2|TRBV28
CASSLDPSLQVYGYTF
>TRBJ2-5|TRBV5-6
CASNGQGVQETQYF
>TRBJ1-4|TRBV12-3/TRBV12-4
CASSKGAAGEKLFF
>TRBJ2-1|TRBV12-3/TRBV12-4
CASSLAGLGDEQFF
>TRBJ2-1|TRBV5-1
CASSLGAGNNEQFF
>TRBJ2-5|TRBV5-6
CASSLVSRRQETQYF
>TRBJ1-5|TRBV7-9
CASSLAGTGVQPQHF
>TRBJ2-1|TRBV4-1
CASSRAQTTINEQFF
>TRBJ1-6|TRBV7-2
CASSYHLGDSPLHF
>TRBJ2-5|TRBV7-2
CASSNAPGAGRETQYF
>TRBJ2-5|TRBV6-5
CASSYSRGETQYF
>TRBJ2-1|TRBV7-9
CASSSDGGNNEQFF
>TRBJ2-3|TRBV5-1
CASRFSGTDTQYF
>TRBJ1-1|TRBV20-1
CSARVRRSLMNTEAFF
>TRBJ2-2|TRBV6-1
CASRETDDTNTGELFF
>TRBJ1-2|TRBV12-3/TRBV12-4
CASTLTGADRMFDGYTF
>TRBJ1-3|TRBV29-1
CSVPSAGPGNTIYF